This T cell receptor (beta chain) came from a study of T cells after yellow fever vaccination. Template switching by 5'RACE produced TCR cDNA, adding a universal primer site and UMIs. In TCRdb, the 5' RACE reads were re-called with MiXCR into one record per CDR3 protein. The sample shows under 200,000 distinct CDR3 sequences, approximately 9.9% of them seen only once. Per the germline V gene, CDR1 is SGHTA and CDR2 is FQGNSA. Losses at the gene ends were 6 bases for V and 3 bases for J; bases not matched to a gene: 9. The CDR3 is 16 amino acids. This clonotype was counted only a few times. This receptor was identified in a man younger than 35 who received the YFV17D yellow fever vaccine. This chain uses TRBV7-2 with TRBJ2-3, with 10 bases that match TRBD2. The source was CD8+ T cells sorted from PBMCs, collected 15 days after the yellow fever booster vaccination. The DNA for the CDR3 is TGTGCCAGCAGAAATGGAGCGGGGGGGTCGACAGATACGCAGTATTTT. Translated: CASRNGAGGSTDTQYF. Filled out from reference TRBV7-2 and TRBJ2-3, the complete variable domain reads GAGVSQSPSNKVTEKGKDVELRCDPISGHTALYWYRQSLGQGLEFLIYFQGNSAPDKSGLPSDRFSAERTGGSVSTLTIQRTQQEDSAVYLCASRNGAGGSTDTQYFGPGTRLTVL.